Below are 13 T cell receptor beta chains sequenced from a single sample in a study of blood T cell repertoires in COVID-19. Measured with immunoSEQ multiplex PCR; TCRdb has only the in-frame clones, and not every one. Among around 700,000 clones listed, more than 80% were seen once. The sample taken for sequencing was peripheral blood. These TCRs come from a woman aged 18-35 years with acute or convalescent COVID-19.

About this clone itself: The identical CDR3 is also encoded by other nucleotide sequences in the sample. This CDR3 reads CASSLGTGGDEQYF. DNA for the CDR3: TGCGCCAGCAGCTTGGGGACAGGGGGTGACGAGCAGTACTTC. The chain uses TRBV5-1 and TRBJ2-7; 10 positions agree with TRBD1. Trimming cost V 0 bases and J 5 bases; bases outside gene matches: 2. The germline V gene encodes CDR1 SGHRS and CDR2 YFSETQ. CDR3 length: 14 residues.

This clone was observed a single time. The V call is TRBV9, the J call TRBJ2-2; 12 bases map to TRBD2. CDR3 length equals 18 residues. Trimming at V came to 3 bases and at J to 6 bases, leaving 12 bases not matched to a gene. CDR1 and CDR2 (germline): SGDLS, YYNGEE. The chain's CDR3 is CASSAQVASGGAPGELFF. The CDR3, as DNA: TGTGCCAGCAGCGCCCAGGTGGCTAGCGGGGGGGCTCCCGGGGAGCTGTTTTTT.

The chain combines TRBV6-5 with TRBJ1-2, with no clear D. Trimming pared 10 bases from V and 5 bases from J, leaving 17 bases between. Germline values: CDR1 MNHEY, CDR2 SVGAGI. The CDR3 is made up of 13 amino acids. The CDR3 DNA reads TGTGCCACCCGGTCGAGGCCCCCTTATGGCTACACCTTC. As protein: CATRSRPPYGYTF.

The rearrangement uses TRBV4-2 and TRBJ2-1, with 10 bases identical to TRBD2. The germline CDR1 and CDR2 sequences are LGHNA and YNFKEQ. Germline trimming cut 0 bases from V and 6 bases from J; bases unmatched to any gene: 2. CDR3 length: 15 residues. CDR3 sequence reads: CASSQEAGGPNEQFF. CDR3 nucleotides: TGTGCCAGCAGCCAAGAAGCGGGGGGGCCCAATGAGCAGTTCTTC.

The gene calls are TRBV19 and TRBJ2-7; TRBD1 aligns across 9 bases. CDR3 length equals 15 residues. The trim removed 3 bases at V and 2 bases at J, leaving 5 bases unmatched. In germline, CDR1 is LNHDA, CDR2 SQIVND (reference sequence). This CDR3 is CASSMSGTGTYEQYF. The CDR3 DNA reads TGTGCCAGTAGTATGTCCGGGACAGGGACCTACGAGCAGTACTTC.

The V gene is TRBV5-6, the J gene TRBJ1-1; D is undetermined. CDR1 SGHDT and CDR2 YYEEEE come from the germline V gene. The CDR3 totals 9 residues. Trimming shortened V by 6 bases and J by 11 bases, and 8 bases separated the two germline ends. The CDR3 is CASTSAAFF. In DNA, the CDR3 is TGTGCCAGCACCTCAGCGGCTTTCTTT.

This clone was seen a single time. J is TRBJ2-2 and V is TRBV27, with a weak D call TRBD2 (5 bases). Trimming cost V 2 bases and J 6 bases, with 7 bases left between them. The CDR3 extends over 13 amino acids. CDR1 is MNHEY, CDR2 SMNVEV, per germline (reference sequence). The CDR3 here is CASSLEGAGELFF. In nucleotides, the CDR3 is TGTGCCAGCAGTTTAGAGGGCGCCGGGGAGCTGTTTTTT.

The rearrangement uses TRBV19 and TRBJ1-2; 7 bases match TRBD1. The junction had 10 bases not matched to a gene; V was cut back by 2 bases and J by 7 bases. Per the germline V gene, CDR1 is LNHDA and CDR2 is SQIVND (reference sequence). The CDR3 is made up of 15 amino acids. CDR3 DNA: TGTGCCAGTAGTATAAACCTACAGGGGAGCGGTGGCTACACCTTC. It codes for CASSINLQGSGGYTF.

The rearrangement links TRBV30 to TRBJ2-3, with 7 bases identical to TRBD2. The CDR3 sequence is 15 residues long. Germline assignment: CDR1 GTSNPN and CDR2 SVGIG (reference sequence). The V and J ends lost 2 bases and 3 bases, in that order; junction bases with no gene match: 8. CDR3 amino acids: CAWSTGGRGTDTQYF. In DNA form, the CDR3 reads TGTGCCTGGAGTACCGGCGGGCGGGGGACAGATACGCAGTATTTT. The complete variable domain, with remaining parts taken from reference TRBV30 and TRBJ2-3, reads SQTIHQWPATLVQPVGSPLSLECTVEGTSNPNLYWYRQAAGRGLQLLFYSVGIGQISSEVPQNLSASRPQDRQFILSSKKLLLSDSGFYLCAWSTGGRGTDTQYFGPGTRLTVL.

This clone was detected a few times. The sample has other DNA sequences that encode this CDR3 too. The chain employs TRBV9 and TRBJ1-2; 7 bases line up with TRBD1. V was pared by 0 bases and J by 7 bases, with 6 bases of the junction left unmatched. The CDR3 spans 14 residues. Germline loops: CDR1 SGDLS, CDR2 YYNGEE. The CDR3: CASSVAPQGGGYTF. The CDR3 bases are TGTGCCAGCAGCGTAGCCCCCCAGGGGGGTGGCTACACCTTC.

The CDR3 nucleotides read TGTGCCAGCAGCCCTCCGACAGGGCCAGAAGCTTTCTTT. Translating it yields CASSPPTGPEAFF. The genes are TRBV5-5 and TRBJ1-1; TRBD1 aligns across 7 bases. The V gene's germline CDR1 is SGHKS and CDR2 YYEKEE (reference sequence). The CDR3 contains 13 residues. Trimming took 4 bases from V and 8 from J; bases not matched to a gene: 8.

The genes are TRBV27 and TRBJ1-2; no clear D. Deletions cut 0 bases from V and 0 bases from J, with 11 bases between. CDR1 MNHEY and CDR2 SMNVEV come from the germline V gene (reference sequence). This CDR3 has 16 residues. The CDR3 DNA reads as TGTGCCAGCAGTTTATCGGTAGCAGCCCCTAACTATGGCTACACCTTC. Its translation is CASSLSVAAPNYGYTF.

This clone was detected only once. V is TRBV9 and J is TRBJ2-1, with D perhaps matching TRBD2 (5 bases). CDR1 is SGDLS and CDR2 is YYNGEE in the germline V gene. This CDR3 is built from 14 residues. The V end lost 0 bases, the J end lost 7 bases, and 11 bases lay between the germline ends. CDR3 nucleotide sequence: TGTGCCAGCAGCGTAGTGCCTAGCCTAAATGAGCAGTTCTTC. Its translation: CASSVVPSLNEQFF.